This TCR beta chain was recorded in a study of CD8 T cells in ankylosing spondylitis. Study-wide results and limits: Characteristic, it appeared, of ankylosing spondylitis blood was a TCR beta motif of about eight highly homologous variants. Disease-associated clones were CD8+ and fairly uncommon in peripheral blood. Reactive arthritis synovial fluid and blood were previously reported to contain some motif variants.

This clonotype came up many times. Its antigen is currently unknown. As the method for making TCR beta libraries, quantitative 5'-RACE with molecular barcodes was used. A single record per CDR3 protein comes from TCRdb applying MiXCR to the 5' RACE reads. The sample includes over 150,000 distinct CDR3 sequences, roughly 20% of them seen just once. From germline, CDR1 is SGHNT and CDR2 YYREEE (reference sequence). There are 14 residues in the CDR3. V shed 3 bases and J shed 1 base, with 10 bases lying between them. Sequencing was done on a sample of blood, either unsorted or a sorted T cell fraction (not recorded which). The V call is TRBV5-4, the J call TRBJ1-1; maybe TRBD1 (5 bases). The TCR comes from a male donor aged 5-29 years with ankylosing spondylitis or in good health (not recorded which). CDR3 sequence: CASSSPGRNTEAFF. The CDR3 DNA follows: TGTGCCAGCAGCTCGCCGGGGCGGAACACTGAAGCTTTCTTT. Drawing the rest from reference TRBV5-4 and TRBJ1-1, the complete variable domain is ETGVTQSPTHLIKTRGQQVTLRCSSQSGHNTVSWYQQALGQGPQFIFQYYREEENGRGNFPPRFSGLQFPNYSSELNVNALELDDSALYLCASSSPGRNTEAFFGQGTRLTVV.